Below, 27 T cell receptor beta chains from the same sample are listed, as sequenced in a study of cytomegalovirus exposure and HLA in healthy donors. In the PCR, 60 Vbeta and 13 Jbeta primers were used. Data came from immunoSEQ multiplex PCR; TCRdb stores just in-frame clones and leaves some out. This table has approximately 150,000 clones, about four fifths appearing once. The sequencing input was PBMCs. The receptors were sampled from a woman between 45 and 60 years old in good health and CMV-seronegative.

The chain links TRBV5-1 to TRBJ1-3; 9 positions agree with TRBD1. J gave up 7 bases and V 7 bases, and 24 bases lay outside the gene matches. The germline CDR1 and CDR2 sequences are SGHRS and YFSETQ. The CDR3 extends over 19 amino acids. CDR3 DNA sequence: TGCGCCAGCCCAAGCCGGACAGGGGAAGGGTACTATGTGCGGAACACCATATATTTT. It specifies CASPSRTGEGYYVRNTIYF. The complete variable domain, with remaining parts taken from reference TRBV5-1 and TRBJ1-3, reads KAGVTQTPRYLIKTRGQQVTLSCSPISGHRSVSWYQQTPGQGLQFLFEYFSETQRNKGNFPGRFSGRQFSNSRSEMNVSTLELGDSALYLCASPSRTGEGYYVRNTIYFGEGSWLTVV.

The DNA of the CDR3 is TGTGCCAGCACTTGGGGGGGGGCGAGGGGAGATACGCAGTATTTT. It encodes CASTWGGARGDTQYF. This chain uses TRBV7-2 with TRBJ2-3; weak D call: TRBD2 (7 bases). Per the germline V gene, CDR1 is SGHTA and CDR2 is FQGNSA. The length of the CDR3 is 15 residues. V lost 7 bases and J 5 bases, leaving 19 bases between the germline ends. The whole variable domain, filled in from reference TRBV7-2 and TRBJ2-3, reads GAGVSQSPSNKVTEKGKDVELRCDPISGHTALYWYRQSLGQGLEFLIYFQGNSAPDKSGLPSDRFSAERTGGSVSTLTIQRTQQEDSAVYLCASTWGGARGDTQYFGPGTRLTVL.

CDR3 nucleotide sequence: TGTGCCAGCTCACCACGCGGACATTTTGTTGGGGATTATAGCAATCAGCCCCAGCATTTT. Amino acid sequence: CASSPRGHFVGDYSNQPQHF. The V and J genes are TRBV18 and TRBJ1-5; D is perhaps TRBD1 (5 bases). Trimming removed 1 base at V and 0 bases at J, with 22 bases between. Germline V lookup: CDR1 KGHSH, CDR2 LQKENI. This CDR3 is 20 amino acids long.

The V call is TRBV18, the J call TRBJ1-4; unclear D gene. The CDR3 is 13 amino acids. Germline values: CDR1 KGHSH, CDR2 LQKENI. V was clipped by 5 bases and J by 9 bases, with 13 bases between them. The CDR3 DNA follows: TGTGCCAGCTCATCCGACCGGGATCAAAAACTGTTTTTT. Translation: CASSSDRDQKLFF.

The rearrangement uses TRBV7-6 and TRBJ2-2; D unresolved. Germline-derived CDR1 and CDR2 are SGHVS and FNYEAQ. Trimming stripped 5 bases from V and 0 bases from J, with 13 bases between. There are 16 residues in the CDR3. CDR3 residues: CASSLSDWANTGELFF. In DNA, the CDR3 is TGTGCCAGCAGCCTCTCCGACTGGGCGAACACCGGGGAGCTGTTTTTT.

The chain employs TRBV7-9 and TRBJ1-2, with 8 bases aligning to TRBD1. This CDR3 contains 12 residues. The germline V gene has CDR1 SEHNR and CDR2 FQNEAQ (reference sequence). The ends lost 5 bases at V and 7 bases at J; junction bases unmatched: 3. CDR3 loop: CASSATGVGYTF. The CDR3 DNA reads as TGTGCCAGCAGCGCGACAGGGGTTGGCTACACCTTC.

The CDR3: CASRDRMNTEAFF. CDR3 sequence (DNA): TGTGCCAGTAGAGACAGGATGAACACTGAAGCTTTCTTT. The chain links TRBV19 to TRBJ1-1; tentatively, D is TRBD1 (6 bases). Germline lookup yields CDR1 LNHDA and CDR2 SQIVND (reference sequence). This CDR3 region has 13 residues. Between the trimmed V and J ends, which lost 6 bases and 0 bases, there was a span of 8 bases.

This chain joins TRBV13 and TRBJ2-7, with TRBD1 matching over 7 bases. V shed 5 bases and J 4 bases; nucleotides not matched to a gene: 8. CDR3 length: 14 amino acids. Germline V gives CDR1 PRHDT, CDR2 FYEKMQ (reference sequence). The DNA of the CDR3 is TGTGCCAGCAGCGTTGGGACAGATTTGTACGAGCAGTACTTC. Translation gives CASSVGTDLYEQYF.

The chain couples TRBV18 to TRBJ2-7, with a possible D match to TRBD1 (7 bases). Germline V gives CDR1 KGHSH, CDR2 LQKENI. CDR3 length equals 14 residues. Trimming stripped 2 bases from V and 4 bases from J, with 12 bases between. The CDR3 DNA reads TGTGCCAGCTCACCAGAGACAGGGAGGTACGAGCAGTACTTC. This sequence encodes CASSPETGRYEQYF.

CDR3 DNA sequence: TGTGCCAGCAGCTTATACACGGGTGGCTACACCTTC. This translates into CASSLYTGGYTF. The chain employs TRBV7-9 and TRBJ1-2; D remains ambiguous. Germline V gene lookup returns CDR1 SEHNR and CDR2 FQNEAQ (reference sequence). The CDR3 is 12 residues long. V dropped 2 bases and J dropped 7 bases, with 8 bases sitting between them.

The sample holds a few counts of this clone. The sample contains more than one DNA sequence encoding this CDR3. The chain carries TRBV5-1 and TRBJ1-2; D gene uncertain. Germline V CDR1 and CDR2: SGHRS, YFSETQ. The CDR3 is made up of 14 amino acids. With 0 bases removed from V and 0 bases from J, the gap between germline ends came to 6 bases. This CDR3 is CASSLGPTNYGYTF. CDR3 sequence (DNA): TGCGCCAGCAGCTTGGGTCCCACTAACTATGGCTACACCTTC.

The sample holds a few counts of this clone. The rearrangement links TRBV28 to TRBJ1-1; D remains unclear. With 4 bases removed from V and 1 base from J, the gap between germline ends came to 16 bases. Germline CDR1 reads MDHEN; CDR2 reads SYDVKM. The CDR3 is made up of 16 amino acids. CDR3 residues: CASSSPQRGRNTEAFF. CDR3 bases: TGTGCCAGCAGTTCCCCCCAGCGCGGAAGGAACACTGAAGCTTTCTTT.

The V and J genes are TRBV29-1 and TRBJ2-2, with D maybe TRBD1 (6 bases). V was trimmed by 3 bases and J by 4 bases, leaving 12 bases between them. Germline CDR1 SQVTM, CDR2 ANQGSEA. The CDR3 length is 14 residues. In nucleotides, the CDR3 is TGCAGCGTTGACGCAGGGGCCAGCACCGGGGAGCTGTTTTTT. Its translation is CSVDAGASTGELFF.

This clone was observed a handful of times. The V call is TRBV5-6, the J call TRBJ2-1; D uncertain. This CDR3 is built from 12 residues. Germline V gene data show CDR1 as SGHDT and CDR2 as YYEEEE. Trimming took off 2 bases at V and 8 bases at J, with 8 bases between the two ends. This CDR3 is CASSLIDHEQFF. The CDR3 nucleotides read TGTGCCAGCAGCTTAATAGATCATGAGCAGTTCTTC.

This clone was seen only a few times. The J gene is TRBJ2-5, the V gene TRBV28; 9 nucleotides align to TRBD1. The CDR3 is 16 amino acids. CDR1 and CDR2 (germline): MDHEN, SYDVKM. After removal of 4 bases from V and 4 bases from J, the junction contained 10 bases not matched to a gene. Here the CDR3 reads CASSSHHTGGRETQYF. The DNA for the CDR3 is TGTGCCAGCAGTTCACACCATACAGGGGGCCGAGAGACCCAGTACTTC.

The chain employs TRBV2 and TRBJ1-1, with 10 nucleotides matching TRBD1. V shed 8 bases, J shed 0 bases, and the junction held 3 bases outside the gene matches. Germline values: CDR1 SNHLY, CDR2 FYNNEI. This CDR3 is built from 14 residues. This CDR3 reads CASDRGRMNTEAFF. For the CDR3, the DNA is TGTGCCAGCGACAGGGGGCGCATGAACACTGAAGCTTTCTTT.

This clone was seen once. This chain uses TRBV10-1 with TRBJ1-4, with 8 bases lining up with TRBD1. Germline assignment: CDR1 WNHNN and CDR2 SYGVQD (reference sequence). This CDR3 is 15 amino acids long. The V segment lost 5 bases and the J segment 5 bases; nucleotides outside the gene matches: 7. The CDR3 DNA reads TGCGCCAGCAGTCTGGACAGGGTAGCGAATGAAAAACTGTTTTTT. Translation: CASSLDRVANEKLFF.

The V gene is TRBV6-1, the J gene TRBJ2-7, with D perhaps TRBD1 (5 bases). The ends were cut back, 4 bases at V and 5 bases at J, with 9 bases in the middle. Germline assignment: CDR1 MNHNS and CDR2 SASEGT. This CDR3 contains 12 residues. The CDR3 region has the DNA TGTGCCAGCAGTGCCAGGGTGGACGAGCAGTACTTC. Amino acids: CASSARVDEQYF.

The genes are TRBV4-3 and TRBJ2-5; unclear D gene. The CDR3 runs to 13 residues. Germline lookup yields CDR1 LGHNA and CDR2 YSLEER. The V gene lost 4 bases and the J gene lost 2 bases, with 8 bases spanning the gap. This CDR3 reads CASSRRFQETQYF. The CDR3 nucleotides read TGCGCCAGCAGCCGGAGATTTCAAGAGACCCAGTACTTC.

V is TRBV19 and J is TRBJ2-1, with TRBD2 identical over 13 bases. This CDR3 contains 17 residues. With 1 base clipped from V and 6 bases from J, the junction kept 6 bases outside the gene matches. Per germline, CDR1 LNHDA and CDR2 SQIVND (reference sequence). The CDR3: CASSIGLAGGTRNEQFF. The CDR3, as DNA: TGTGCCAGTAGTATAGGACTAGCGGGAGGAACCCGCAATGAGCAGTTCTTC.

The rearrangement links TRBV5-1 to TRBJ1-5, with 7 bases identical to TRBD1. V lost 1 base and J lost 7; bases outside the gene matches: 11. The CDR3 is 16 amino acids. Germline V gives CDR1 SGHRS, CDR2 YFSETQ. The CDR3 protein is CASSLSPGQEGQPQHF. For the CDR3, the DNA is TGCGCCAGCAGCTTGAGCCCAGGACAGGAGGGACAGCCCCAGCATTTT.

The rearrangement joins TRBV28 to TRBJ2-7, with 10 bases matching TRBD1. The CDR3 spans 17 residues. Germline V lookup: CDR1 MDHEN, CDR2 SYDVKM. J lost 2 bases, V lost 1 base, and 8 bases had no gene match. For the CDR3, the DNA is TGTGCCAGCAGTTTATTTTATGGGACAGGGGTGACCTACGAGCAGTACTTC. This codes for CASSLFYGTGVTYEQYF.

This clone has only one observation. In DNA, the CDR3 is TGCGCCAGCGGACAGGGTGTTGATTCACCCCTCCACTTT. This codes for CASGQGVDSPLHF. The chain couples TRBV4-3 to TRBJ1-6; 8 bases fit TRBD1. J gave up 8 bases and V 8 bases, and 5 bases lay outside the gene matches. The CDR3 spans 13 residues. Germline V gives CDR1 LGHNA, CDR2 YSLEER.

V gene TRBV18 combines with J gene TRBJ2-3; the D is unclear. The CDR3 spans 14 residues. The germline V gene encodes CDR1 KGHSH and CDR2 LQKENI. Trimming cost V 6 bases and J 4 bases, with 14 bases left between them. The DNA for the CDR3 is TGTGCCAGCTCGCCCCCTTCCGTAGCAGATACGCAGTATTTT. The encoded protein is CASSPPSVADTQYF.

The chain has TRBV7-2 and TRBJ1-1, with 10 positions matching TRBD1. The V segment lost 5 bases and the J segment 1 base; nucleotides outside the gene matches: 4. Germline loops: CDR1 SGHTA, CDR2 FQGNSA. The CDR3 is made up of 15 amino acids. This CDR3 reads CASSPRTGGNTEAFF. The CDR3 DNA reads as TGTGCCAGCAGCCCTCGGACAGGGGGGAACACTGAAGCTTTCTTT.

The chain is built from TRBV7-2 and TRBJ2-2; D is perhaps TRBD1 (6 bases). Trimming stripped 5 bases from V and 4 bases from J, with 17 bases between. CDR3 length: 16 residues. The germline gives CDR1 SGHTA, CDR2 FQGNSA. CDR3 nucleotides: TGTGCCAGCAGCGTCGGTAGGGGGTTAAGCACCGGGGAGCTGTTTTTT. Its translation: CASSVGRGLSTGELFF.

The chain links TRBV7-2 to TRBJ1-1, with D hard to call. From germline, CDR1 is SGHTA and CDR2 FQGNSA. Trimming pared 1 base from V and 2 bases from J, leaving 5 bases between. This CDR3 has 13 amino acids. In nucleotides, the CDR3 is TGTGCCAGCAGCTTAGAACACAACACTGAAGCTTTCTTT. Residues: CASSLEHNTEAFF.